This T cell receptor beta chain came from a study of cytotoxic CD8 clonotypes in ibrutinib-treated CLL. Study-level background: Over 10 relapsed/refractory, roughly 15 treatment-naive; about 17 IGHV unmutated.

In its sample, this clone was seen a few times. What it binds is not known. Trimming cost V 6 bases and J 6 bases, with 17 bases left between them. Germline V gene data show CDR1 as MDHEN and CDR2 as SYDVKM. This CDR3 region has 14 residues. General study points: Samples from sustained-remission and progressing patients were taken at different times. Clonality (at baseline) was higher than in age-matched healthy donors and tracked circulating CD8+ T-cell counts.

The method was immunoSEQ multiplex PCR; TCRdb's version includes in-frame clones alone and lacks a portion of them. The sample has 50,000 or so clones, approximately 87% seen once; the top ten hold around 20%. The chain recombines TRBV28 with TRBJ1-2; D is perhaps TRBD1 (5 bases). Source: PBMCs, taken after 24 months of ibrutinib treatment. The clonotype was recovered from a human donor with chronic lymphocytic leukemia. CDR3 in DNA: TGTGCCAGCAGCCGACTCCAGGGAACCCATGGCTACACCTTC. Its protein product is CASSRLQGTHGYTF.